This T cell receptor (beta chain) was retrieved from a study of graft-versus-host responses after intestinal transplantation. Study background: Anti-thymocyte globulin induction preceded roughly 3 years of tacrolimus and steroid maintenance in all recipients.

The authors seeded roughly 200,000 CFSE-labeled responder cells together with roughly 200,000 irradiated stimulator cells tagged with violet dye. The responders that had proliferated, CFSE-low CD3+CD4+ and CD3+CD8+ cells, were sorted after the reaction. The CDR3 loop spans 21 amino acids. Losses at the gene ends were 1 base for V and 2 bases for J; bases not matched to a gene: 24. Germline V gene data show CDR1 as GTSNPN and CDR2 as SVGIG (reference sequence). Overall study findings and caveats: Early after transplant, HvG clones declined as circulating GvH clones peaked. Recipient marrow held GvH clones, some first seen in ileum or blood.

Clones were sequenced by immunoSEQ multiplex PCR, and TCRdb holds only the in-frame ones, with some missing. The sample consists of some 3,700 clones, approximately 40% of them appearing once. The specimen was alloreactive CD8+ T cells from a mixed lymphocyte reaction culture, collected before transplantation. Subset: CFSE-low proliferating T cells sorted from roughly six-day pre-transplant mixed lymphocyte reaction (GvH or HvG direction). The origin of this receptor is a human patient who was an organ donor for intestinal transplantation. This chain uses TRBV30 with TRBJ2-7; TRBD2 agrees at 9 bases. CDR3: CAWSGGRGWGGSGRPPYEQYF. In DNA form, the CDR3 reads TGTGCCTGGAGTGGGGGACGGGGGTGGGGGGGGAGCGGGAGGCCCCCCTACGAGCAGTACTTC.